The clone carrying this TCR beta chain turned up a few times. Antigen: not known. This CDR3 contains 16 residues. J lost 5 bases, V lost 5 bases, and 6 bases had no gene match. It was RNA transcripts that yielded the amplified TCR beta CDR3 regions. First-round RT-PCR with HTBI primers amplified the TCR CDR3 region. TCRdb fed the multiplex PCR reads into MiXCR, producing one record per CDR3 protein. The data show over 300,000 distinct CDR3 sequences, approximately 14% seen once. The data originate from a study of T cells in Graves' hyperthyroidism and ophthalmopathy. Study-level information: Before treatment of any kind, peripheral blood was taken at initial diagnosis.

Diagnoses rested on clinical symptoms, serum thyroxine and TRAb, thyroid ultrasound and orbital computed tomography. General study results and limits: Onset of ophthalmopathy came a median approximately 6 months after the model predicted it.

Specimen: blood. This TCR came from a woman in her sixties or seventies with Graves' hyperthyroidism. The chain employs TRBV12-3 or TRBV12-4 and TRBJ2-2; 12 bases line up with TRBD2. This CDR3 reads CASSEPGLAGTGELFF. CDR3 sequence (DNA): TGTGCCAGCAGTGAACCGGGACTAGCGGGTACCGGGGAGCTGTTTTTT.